This is a list of T cell receptor beta chains from one sample in a study of long-term antiretroviral therapy in people with HIV. Using immunoSEQ multiplex PCR, the repertoire was profiled, and TCRdb retains in-frame clones only, with some absent. The sample contains around 29,000 clones, 95% of which appear only once. Sequencing was performed on unsorted PBMCs, taken 5.3 years after starting antiretroviral therapy. All receptors come from a man aged 25-40 years with HIV. Both conserved end residues are trimmed from each CDR3.

ASSVGVGTDTQY,TRBJ2-3,TRBV9
ASSTGLSGGFYEQY,TRBJ2-7,TRBV19
ASSLTQGVRGPQH,TRBJ1-5,TRBV7-9
SVEGSIGTSSYEQY,TRBJ2-7,TRBV29-1
ASTSPDRGLYEQY,TRBJ2-7,TRBV10-2
ASSSLGPPYGYT,TRBJ1-2,TRBV5-1
ASSAGPRGNSPLH,TRBJ1-6,TRBV6-1
ASSPMPSGAYEQY,TRBJ2-7,TRBV18
ASTSSYNSPLH,TRBJ1-6,TRBV2
ASSQTGGEKLF,TRBJ1-4,TRBV4-1
ASSPGTGELF,TRBJ2-2,TRBV6-6
ASSFMRRILLEKLF,TRBJ1-4,TRBV27
ASRLSSGTPPYEQY,TRBJ2-7,TRBV12-2
SVEEGSNQPQH,TRBJ1-5,TRBV29-1
ASSYGAGTGADGYT,TRBJ1-2,TRBV7-9
ASSLGLAEHNEQF,TRBJ2-1,TRBV5-6
ASSQPYTEAF,TRBJ1-1,TRBV7-2